These 13 T cell receptor beta chains were all obtained from the same sample, sequenced in a study of T cell changes during pregnancy in multiple sclerosis. Sequencing used immunoSEQ multiplex PCR; TCRdb keeps in-frame clones, though not all of them. The repertoire consists of tens of thousands of clones, with about 92% occurring once and the leading ten covering roughly 3.2%. Specimen: CD8+ T cells from peripheral blood mononuclear cells, collected in the third trimester of pregnancy. Every receptor here comes from a female donor in good health, enrolled as a control in a pregnancy study.

The J gene is TRBJ2-1, the V gene TRBV12-5; 8 nucleotides match TRBD1. Germline CDR1 LGHNT, CDR2 FRNRAP. The CDR3 covers 15 residues. V shed 1 base and J 4 bases; nucleotides not matched to a gene: 3. CDR3 sequence (DNA): TGTGCTAGTGGTTTGGAGGGACAGGCTTACAATGAGCAGTTCTTC. Translation: CASGLEGQAYNEQFF.

The chain uses TRBV25-1 and TRBJ1-6; tentatively, D is TRBD1 (5 bases). Trimming shortened V by 4 bases and J by 6 bases, and 19 bases separated the two germline ends. The germline V gene encodes CDR1 MGHDK and CDR2 SYGVNS. This CDR3 has 17 amino acids. The CDR3 bases are TGTGCCAGCAGTGGGGTAGGGGCCGGAGGGGCTAATTCACCCCTCCACTTT. It yields the protein CASSGVGAGGANSPLHF.

The chain joins TRBV29-1 to TRBJ2-6, with a weak D call TRBD1 (6 bases). The CDR3 runs to 18 residues. V was shortened by 3 bases and J by 3 bases, with 21 bases between the two germline ends. Germline values: CDR1 SQVTM, CDR2 ANQGSEA. CDR3 sequence: CSVEVSGAGFGGANVLTF. In DNA form, the CDR3 reads TGCAGCGTTGAGGTGTCAGGGGCAGGGTTCGGTGGGGCCAACGTCCTGACTTTC.

This clone appeared a few times. V and J are TRBV10-1 and TRBJ1-5; D is uncertain. Germline CDR1 and CDR2: WNHNN and SYGVQD (reference sequence). CDR3 length: 16 residues. Trimming removed 8 bases at V and 1 base at J, with 18 bases between. The CDR3 DNA is TGCGCCAGCGGAATCGCTCGGGAGATCAGCAATCAGCCCCAGCATTTT. It encodes CASGIAREISNQPQHF.

The rearrangement uses TRBV29-1 and TRBJ2-2, with 15 bases aligning to TRBD2. The CDR3 length is 17 residues. The germline CDR1 and CDR2 sequences are SQVTM and ANQGSEA. Losses at the gene ends were 4 bases for V and 7 bases for J; bases not matched to a gene: 10. Here the CDR3 DNA reads TGCAGCGTTGTTAGGACTAGCGGGGGGGCCGTGGACGGGGAGCTGTTTTTT. Protein product: CSVVRTSGGAVDGELFF.

The rearrangement uses TRBV7-9 and TRBJ2-4; D is possibly TRBD1 (6 bases). From germline, CDR1 is SEHNR and CDR2 FQNEAQ (reference sequence). This CDR3 spans 13 amino acids. V was trimmed by 2 bases and J by 9 bases, leaving 11 bases between them. The CDR3 nucleotides are TGTGCCAGCAGCTTAAGTGAAGGGGGCATTCAGTACTTC. The encoded protein is CASSLSEGGIQYF.

Notes on this clone: A read error may produce the germline difference seen at one junction end. The chain combines TRBV25-1 with TRBJ1-2; 9 bases map to TRBD1. The CDR3 totals 13 residues. Germline CDR1 reads MGHDK; CDR2 reads SYGVNS. The CDR3 loop reads CACSPGTGIGYTF. The CDR3 region has the DNA TGTGCCTGCAGCCCCGGGACAGGGATTGGCTACACCTTC.

A note on this clone: Other DNA sequences of this sample code for an identical CDR3. The chain links TRBV4-3 to TRBJ1-1; D call uncertain. CDR1 and CDR2 (germline): LGHNA, YSLEER. The CDR3 contains 13 residues. With 0 bases removed from V and 1 base from J, the gap between germline ends came to 3 bases. CDR3 DNA sequence: TGCGCCAGCAGCCAAGACAGGAACACTGAAGCTTTCTTT. Amino acid sequence: CASSQDRNTEAFF.

The chain carries TRBV5-1 and TRBJ1-4, with 9 bases fitting TRBD1. The CDR3 runs 15 residues. The ends lost 6 bases at V and 6 bases at J; junction bases unmatched: 9. CDR1 SGHRS and CDR2 YFSETQ come from the germline V gene. CDR3 protein: CASTSSTGGYEKLFF. The CDR3 DNA follows: TGCGCCAGCACTTCTTCCACAGGGGGCTATGAAAAACTGTTTTTT.

The J gene is TRBJ1-6, the V gene TRBV5-4; TRBD1 aligns across 7 bases. CDR3 length: 16 residues. Germline assignment: CDR1 SGHNT and CDR2 YYREEE (reference sequence). Germline trimming cut 4 bases from V and 13 bases from J; bases unmatched to any gene: 17. The CDR3 sequence is CASSDVGQASTGPLHF. CDR3 sequence (DNA): TGTGCCAGCAGCGACGTAGGACAGGCCTCCACAGGCCCCCTCCACTTT. The full variable domain, rest sourced from reference TRBV5-4 and TRBJ1-6, is ETGVTQSPTHLIKTRGQQVTLRCSSQSGHNTVSWYQQALGQGPQFIFQYYREEENGRGNFPPRFSGLQFPNYSSELNVNALELDDSALYLCASSDVGQASTGPLHFGNGTRLTVT.

The rearrangement uses TRBV7-9 and TRBJ2-7; 7 nucleotides match TRBD1. Germline loops: CDR1 SEHNR, CDR2 FQNEAQ (reference sequence). The junction had 9 bases not matched to a gene; V was cut back by 2 bases and J by 5 bases. This CDR3 comprises 15 residues. This CDR3 is CASSLLGGYDHEQYF. CDR3 bases: TGTGCCAGCAGCTTACTAGGGGGCTATGATCACGAGCAGTACTTC.

The chain combines TRBV5-4 with TRBJ2-3; TRBD1 aligns across 7 bases. The V gene end was trimmed by 2 bases and the J gene end by 2 bases; junction bases not matched to a gene: 8. The CDR3 sequence is 16 residues long. The germline CDR1 and CDR2 sequences are SGHNT and YYREEE (reference sequence). CDR3 nucleotides: TGTGCCAGCAGCTTTAGTTCAGGGGGTCCCACAGATACGCAGTATTTT. Amino acids: CASSFSSGGPTDTQYF.

This chain uses TRBV27 with TRBJ1-2, with 11 bases fitting TRBD1. V was clipped by 4 bases and J by 7 bases; unmatched bases: 5. Germline V gives CDR1 MNHEY, CDR2 SMNVEV (reference sequence). This CDR3 spans 14 amino acids. This CDR3 is CASSYNGQGAGYTF. The CDR3 DNA sequence: TGTGCCAGCAGTTACAATGGACAGGGGGCTGGCTACACCTTC.